What follows describes a single T cell receptor beta chain. Everyone who gave samples was a healthy Caucasian. This specimen comes from a study of identical twins. TCRdb ran MiXCR on the 5' RACE reads and lists one entry per CDR3 protein. The profile shows roughly 720,000 distinct CDR3 sequences, roughly 18% of them singletons. Germline V gives CDR1 SGHRS, CDR2 YFSETQ. The germline V and J ends were trimmed by 2 bases and 0 bases, with 14 bases remaining between them. The CDR3 length is 16 residues. This sample also belongs to another study, concerning T cells expressing NK-cell markers. As reported in that work: With respect to HCMV, seven of the eight sequenced donors were seropositive, and one was seronegative. Alpha-beta TCR T cells were the sole sorting target in several experiments, owing to an anti-gamma-delta TCR antibody. Whether expanded NKG2C-expressing T cell clones recognize HCMV is unknown.

This clonotype originated in a woman younger than 30 in good health. The chain is built from TRBV5-1 and TRBJ1-1; D remains unclear. Input material: PBMCs. The CDR3 loop is CASSLGRSFMNTEAFF. DNA for the CDR3: TGCGCCAGCAGCTTAGGACGGAGTTTCATGAACACTGAAGCTTTCTTT.